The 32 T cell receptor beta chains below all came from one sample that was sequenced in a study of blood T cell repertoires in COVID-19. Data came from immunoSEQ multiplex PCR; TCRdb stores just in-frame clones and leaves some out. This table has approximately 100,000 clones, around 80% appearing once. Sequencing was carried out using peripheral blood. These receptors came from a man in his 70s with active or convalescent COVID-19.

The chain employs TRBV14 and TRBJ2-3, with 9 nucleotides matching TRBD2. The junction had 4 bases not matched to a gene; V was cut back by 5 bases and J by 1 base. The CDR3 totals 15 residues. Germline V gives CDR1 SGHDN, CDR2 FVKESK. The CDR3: CASSYRLAGTDTQYF. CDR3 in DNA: TGTGCCAGCAGCTACCGACTAGCGGGCACAGATACGCAGTATTTT.

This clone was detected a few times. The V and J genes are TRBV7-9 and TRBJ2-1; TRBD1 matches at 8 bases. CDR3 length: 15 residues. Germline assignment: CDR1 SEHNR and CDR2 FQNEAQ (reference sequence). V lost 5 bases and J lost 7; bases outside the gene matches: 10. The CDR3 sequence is CASSLSRTGRNEQFF. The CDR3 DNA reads TGTGCCAGCAGCCTCAGCCGGACAGGGAGGAATGAGCAGTTCTTC. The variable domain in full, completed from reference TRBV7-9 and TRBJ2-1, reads DTGVSQNPRHKITKRGQNVTFRCDPISEHNRLYWYRQTLGQGPEFLTYFQNEAQLEKSRLLSDRFSAERPKGSFSTLEIQRTEQGDSAMYLCASSLSRTGRNEQFFGPGTRLTVL.

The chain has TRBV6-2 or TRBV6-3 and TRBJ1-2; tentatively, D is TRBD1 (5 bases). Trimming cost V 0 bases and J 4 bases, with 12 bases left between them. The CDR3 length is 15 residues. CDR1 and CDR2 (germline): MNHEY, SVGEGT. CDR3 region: CASSYSIYRSYGYTF. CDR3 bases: TGTGCCAGCAGTTACTCGATATACAGGAGCTATGGCTACACCTTC.

CDR3 DNA: TGTGCCAGCAGTTTTTTGGGGGGGGCCAACACTGAAGCTTTCTTT. This sequence encodes CASSFLGGANTEAFF. The genes are TRBV27 and TRBJ1-1, with a tentative D call TRBD1 (6 bases). V shed 3 bases and J shed 2 bases, with 13 bases lying between them. The CDR3 covers 15 residues. The germline gives CDR1 MNHEY, CDR2 SMNVEV (reference sequence).

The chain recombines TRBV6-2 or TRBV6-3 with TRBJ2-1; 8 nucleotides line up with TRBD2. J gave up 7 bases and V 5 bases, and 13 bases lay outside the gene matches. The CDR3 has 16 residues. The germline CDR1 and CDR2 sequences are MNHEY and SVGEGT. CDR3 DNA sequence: TGTGCCAGCAGTAATCTCGGGACTAGTTTCGGGAATGAGCAGTTCTTC. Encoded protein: CASSNLGTSFGNEQFF.

The CDR3 nucleotides are TGCGCCAGCAGCTCCCAATTTGAGACCCAGTACTTC. Encoded protein: CASSSQFETQYF. The chain recombines TRBV5-1 with TRBJ2-5; the D is unclear. The V gene lost 3 bases and the J gene lost 5 bases, with 8 bases spanning the gap. Germline CDR1 is SGHRS and CDR2 is YFSETQ. The CDR3 has 12 residues.

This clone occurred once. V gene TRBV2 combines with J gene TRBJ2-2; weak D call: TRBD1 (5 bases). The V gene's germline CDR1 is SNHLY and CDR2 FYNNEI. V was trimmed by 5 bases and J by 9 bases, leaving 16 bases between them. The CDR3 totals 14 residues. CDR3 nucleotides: TGTGCCAGCAGTCGAGTACAGGCGAACCGGGAGCTGTTTTTT. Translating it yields CASSRVQANRELFF. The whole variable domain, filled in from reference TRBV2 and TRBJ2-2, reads EPEVTQTPSHQVTQMGQEVILRCVPISNHLYFYWYRQILGQKVEFLVSFYNNEISEKSEIFDDQFSVERPDGSNFTLKIRSTKLEDSAMYFCASSRVQANRELFFGEGSRLTVL.

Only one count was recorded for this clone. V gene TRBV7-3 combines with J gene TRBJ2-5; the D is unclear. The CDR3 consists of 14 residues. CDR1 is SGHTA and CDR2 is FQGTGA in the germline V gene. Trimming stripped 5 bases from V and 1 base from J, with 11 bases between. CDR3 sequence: CASSPTVSQETQYF. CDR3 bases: TGTGCCAGCAGCCCCACAGTATCCCAAGAGACCCAGTACTTC.

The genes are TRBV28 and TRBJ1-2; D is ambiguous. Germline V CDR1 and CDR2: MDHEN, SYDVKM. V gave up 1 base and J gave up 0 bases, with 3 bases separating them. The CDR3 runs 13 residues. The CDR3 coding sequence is TGTGCCAGCAGTTTATTCACTAACTATGGCTACACCTTC. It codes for CASSLFTNYGYTF.

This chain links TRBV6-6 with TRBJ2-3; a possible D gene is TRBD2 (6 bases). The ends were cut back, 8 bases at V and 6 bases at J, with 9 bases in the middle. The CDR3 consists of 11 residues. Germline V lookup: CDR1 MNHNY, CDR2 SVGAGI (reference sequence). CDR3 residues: CASELADTQYF. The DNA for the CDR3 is TGTGCCAGCGAACTAGCTGATACGCAGTATTTT.

DNA for the CDR3: TGTGCCACCAGTGACCCTAGCGGGGGAGATACGCAGTATTTT. Amino acids: CATSDPSGGDTQYF. The genes are TRBV24-1 and TRBJ2-3; TRBD2 aligns across 10 bases. J lost 5 bases, V lost 4 bases, and 2 bases had no gene match. The CDR3 spans 14 residues. CDR1 is KGHDR and CDR2 is SFDVKD in the germline V gene.

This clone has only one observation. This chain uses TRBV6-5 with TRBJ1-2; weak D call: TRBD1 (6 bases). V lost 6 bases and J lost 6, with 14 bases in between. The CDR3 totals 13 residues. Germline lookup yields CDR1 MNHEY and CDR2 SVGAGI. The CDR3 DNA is TGTGCCAGCAGCTTACGACAGGCTGATGGCTACACCTTC. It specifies CASSLRQADGYTF.

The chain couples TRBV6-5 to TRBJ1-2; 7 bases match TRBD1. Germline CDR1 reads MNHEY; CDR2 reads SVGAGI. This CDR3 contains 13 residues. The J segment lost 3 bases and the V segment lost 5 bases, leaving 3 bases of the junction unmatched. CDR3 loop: CASSLTGDYGYTF. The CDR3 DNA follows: TGTGCCAGCAGTCTCACAGGGGACTATGGCTACACCTTC.

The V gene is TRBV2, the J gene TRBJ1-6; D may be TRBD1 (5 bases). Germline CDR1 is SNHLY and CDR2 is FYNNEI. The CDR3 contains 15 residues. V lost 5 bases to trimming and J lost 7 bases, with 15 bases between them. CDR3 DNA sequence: TGTGCCAGCAGTCTACAGACAGTTGCGAATTCACCCCTCCACTTT. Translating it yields CASSLQTVANSPLHF.

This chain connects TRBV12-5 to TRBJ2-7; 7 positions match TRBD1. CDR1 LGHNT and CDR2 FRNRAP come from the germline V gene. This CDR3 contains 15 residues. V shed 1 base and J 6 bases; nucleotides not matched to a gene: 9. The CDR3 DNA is TGTGCTAGTGGTTTGGCCGGGACAGCAAAACGCGAGCAGTACTTC. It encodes CASGLAGTAKREQYF. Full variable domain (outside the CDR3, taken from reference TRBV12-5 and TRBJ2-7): DARVTQTPRHKVTEMGQEVTMRCQPILGHNTVFWYRQTMMQGLELLAYFRNRAPLDDSGMPKDRFSAEMPDATLATLKIQPSEPRDSAVYFCASGLAGTAKREQYFGPGTRLTVT.

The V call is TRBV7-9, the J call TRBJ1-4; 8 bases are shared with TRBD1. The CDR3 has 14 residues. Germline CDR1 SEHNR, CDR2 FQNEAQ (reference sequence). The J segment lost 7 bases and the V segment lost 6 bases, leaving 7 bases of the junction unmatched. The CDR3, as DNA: TGTGCCAGCAGTCGACAGGGGCGTGGTGAAAAACTGTTTTTT. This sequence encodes CASSRQGRGEKLFF. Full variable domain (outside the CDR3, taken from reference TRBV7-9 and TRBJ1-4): DTGVSQNPRHKITKRGQNVTFRCDPISEHNRLYWYRQTLGQGPEFLTYFQNEAQLEKSRLLSDRFSAERPKGSFSTLEIQRTEQGDSAMYLCASSRQGRGEKLFFGSGTQLSVL.

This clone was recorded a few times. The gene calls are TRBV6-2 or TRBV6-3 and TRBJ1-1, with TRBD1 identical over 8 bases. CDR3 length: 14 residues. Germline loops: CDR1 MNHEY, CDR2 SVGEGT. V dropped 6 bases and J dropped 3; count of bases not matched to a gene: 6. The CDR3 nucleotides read TGTGCCAGCAGCCCGGACAGGGACCACACTGAAGCTTTCTTT. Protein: CASSPDRDHTEAFF.

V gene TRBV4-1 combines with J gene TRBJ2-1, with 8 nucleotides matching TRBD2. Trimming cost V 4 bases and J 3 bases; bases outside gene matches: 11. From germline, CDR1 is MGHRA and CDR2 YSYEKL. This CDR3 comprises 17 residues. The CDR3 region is CASSRWARGAGYNEQFF. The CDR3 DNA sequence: TGCGCCAGCAGCCGTTGGGCGCGGGGGGCCGGCTACAATGAGCAGTTCTTC.

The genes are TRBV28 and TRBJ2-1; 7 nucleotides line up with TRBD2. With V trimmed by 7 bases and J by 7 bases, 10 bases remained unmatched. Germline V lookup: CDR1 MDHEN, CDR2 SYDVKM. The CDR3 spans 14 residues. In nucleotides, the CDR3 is TGTGCCAGCATGGAGGGGAGGGCCCGGAATGAGCAGTTCTTC. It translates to CASMEGRARNEQFF. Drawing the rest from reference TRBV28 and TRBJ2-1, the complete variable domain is DVKVTQSSRYLVKRTGEKVFLECVQDMDHENMFWYRQDPGLGLRLIYFSYDVKMKEKGDIPEGYSVSREKKERFSLILESASTNQTSMYLCASMEGRARNEQFFGPGTRLTVL.

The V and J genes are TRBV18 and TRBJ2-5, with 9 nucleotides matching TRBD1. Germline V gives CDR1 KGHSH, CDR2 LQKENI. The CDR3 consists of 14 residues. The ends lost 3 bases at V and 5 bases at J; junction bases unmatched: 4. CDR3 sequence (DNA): TGTGCCAGCTCACCTACAGGGGGCCGGGAGACCCAGTACTTC. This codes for CASSPTGGRETQYF. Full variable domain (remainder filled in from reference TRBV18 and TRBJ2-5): NAGVMQNPRHLVRRRGQEARLRCSPMKGHSHVYWYRQLPEEGLKFMVYLQKENIIDESGMPKERFSAEFPKEGPSILRIQQVVRGDSAAYFCASSPTGGRETQYFGPGTRLLVL.

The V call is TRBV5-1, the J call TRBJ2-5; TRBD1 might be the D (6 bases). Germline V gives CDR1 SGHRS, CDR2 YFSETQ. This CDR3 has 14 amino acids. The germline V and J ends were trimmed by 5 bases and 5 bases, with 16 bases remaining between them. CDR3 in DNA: TGCGCCAGCAGGAATCAGGGGTCGGGGGAGACCCAGTACTTC. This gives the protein CASRNQGSGETQYF.

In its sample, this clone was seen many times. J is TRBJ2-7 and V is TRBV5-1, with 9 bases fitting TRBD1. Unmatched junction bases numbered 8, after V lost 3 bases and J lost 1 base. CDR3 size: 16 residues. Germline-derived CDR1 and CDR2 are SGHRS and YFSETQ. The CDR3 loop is CASSYPIQGASYEQYF. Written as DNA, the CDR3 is TGCGCCAGCAGCTACCCTATACAGGGGGCTTCCTACGAGCAGTACTTC. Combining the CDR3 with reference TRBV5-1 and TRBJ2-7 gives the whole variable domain KAGVTQTPRYLIKTRGQQVTLSCSPISGHRSVSWYQQTPGQGLQFLFEYFSETQRNKGNFPGRFSGRQFSNSRSEMNVSTLELGDSALYLCASSYPIQGASYEQYFGPGTRLTVT.

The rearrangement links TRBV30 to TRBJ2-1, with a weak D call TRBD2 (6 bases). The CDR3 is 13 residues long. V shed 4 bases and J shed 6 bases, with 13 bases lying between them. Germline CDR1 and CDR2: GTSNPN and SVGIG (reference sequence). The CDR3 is CAWTGLPSNEQFF. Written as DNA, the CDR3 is TGTGCCTGGACGGGACTGCCGTCCAATGAGCAGTTCTTC.

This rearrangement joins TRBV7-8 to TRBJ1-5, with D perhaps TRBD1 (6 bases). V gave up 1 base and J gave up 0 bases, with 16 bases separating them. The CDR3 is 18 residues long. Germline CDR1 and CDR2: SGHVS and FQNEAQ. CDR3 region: CASSLEGNRAISNQPQHF. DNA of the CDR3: TGTGCCAGCAGCTTAGAGGGGAACAGGGCCATTAGCAATCAGCCCCAGCATTTT.

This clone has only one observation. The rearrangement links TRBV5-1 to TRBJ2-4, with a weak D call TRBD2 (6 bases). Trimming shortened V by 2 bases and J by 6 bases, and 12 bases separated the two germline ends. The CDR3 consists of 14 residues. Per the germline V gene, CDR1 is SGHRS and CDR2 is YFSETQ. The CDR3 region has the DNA TGCGCCAGCAGCTTCCTCGGGGGATTAAACATTCAGTACTTC. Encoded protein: CASSFLGGLNIQYF.

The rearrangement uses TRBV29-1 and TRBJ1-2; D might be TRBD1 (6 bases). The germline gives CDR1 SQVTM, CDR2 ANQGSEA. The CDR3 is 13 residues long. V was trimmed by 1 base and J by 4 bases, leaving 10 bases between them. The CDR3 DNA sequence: TGCAGCGTTGAAGGGACAGCCCTCTATGGCTACACCTTC. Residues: CSVEGTALYGYTF.

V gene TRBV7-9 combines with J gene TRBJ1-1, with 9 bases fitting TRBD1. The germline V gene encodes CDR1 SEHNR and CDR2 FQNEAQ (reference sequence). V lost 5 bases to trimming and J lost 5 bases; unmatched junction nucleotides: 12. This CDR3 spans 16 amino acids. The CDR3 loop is CASSQPTGGRETEAFF. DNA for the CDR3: TGTGCCAGCAGCCAACCGACAGGGGGGCGGGAAACTGAAGCTTTCTTT.

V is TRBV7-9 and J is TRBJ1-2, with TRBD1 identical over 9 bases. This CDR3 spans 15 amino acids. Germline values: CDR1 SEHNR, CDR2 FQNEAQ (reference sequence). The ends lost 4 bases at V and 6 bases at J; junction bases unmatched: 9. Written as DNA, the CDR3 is TGTGCCAGCAGCTCCAACTTGGGACAGGGCCATGGCTACACCTTC. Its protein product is CASSSNLGQGHGYTF.

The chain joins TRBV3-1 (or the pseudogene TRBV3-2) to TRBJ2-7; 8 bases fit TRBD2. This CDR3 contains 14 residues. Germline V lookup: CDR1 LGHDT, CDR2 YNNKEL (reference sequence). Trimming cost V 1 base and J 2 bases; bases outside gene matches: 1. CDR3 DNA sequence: TGTGCCAGCAGCCAAGCGGGACTAGCCTACGAGCAGTACTTC. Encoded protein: CASSQAGLAYEQYF.

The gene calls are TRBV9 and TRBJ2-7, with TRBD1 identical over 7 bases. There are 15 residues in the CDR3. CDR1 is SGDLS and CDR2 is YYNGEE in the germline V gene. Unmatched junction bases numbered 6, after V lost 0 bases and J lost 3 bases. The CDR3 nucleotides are TGTGCCAGCAGCGTAGCTTCGGCAGGGGGCTACGAGCAGTACTTC. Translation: CASSVASAGGYEQYF.

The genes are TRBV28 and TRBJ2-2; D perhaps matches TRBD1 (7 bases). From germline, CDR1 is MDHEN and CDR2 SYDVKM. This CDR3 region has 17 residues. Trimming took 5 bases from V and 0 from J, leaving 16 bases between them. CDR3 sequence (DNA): TGTGCCAGCAGTCCCCAGACAGGGAGGTCGAACACCGGGGAGCTGTTTTTT. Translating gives CASSPQTGRSNTGELFF.

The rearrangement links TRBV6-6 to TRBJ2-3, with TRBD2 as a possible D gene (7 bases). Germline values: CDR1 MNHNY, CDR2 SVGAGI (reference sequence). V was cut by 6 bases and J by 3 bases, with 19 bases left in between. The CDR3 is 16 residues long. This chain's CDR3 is CASSPRGALSTDTQYF. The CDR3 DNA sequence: TGTGCCAGCAGCCCTCGGGGGGCGTTAAGTACAGATACGCAGTATTTT.